The 20 T cell receptor beta chains in this list originate from one sample, sequenced in a study of T cell responses to AZD1222 COVID-19 vaccine. Measured with immunoSEQ multiplex PCR; TCRdb has only the in-frame clones, and not every one. The sample gives roughly 120,000 clones, around 85% of which show up once; 2% to 3% is in the top ten. The source was peripheral blood, collected on day 0 of AZD1222 vaccination. Source of these receptors: an adult in good health.

The rearrangement joins TRBV11-2 to TRBJ2-1; weak D call: TRBD2 (6 bases). The CDR3 sequence is 16 residues long. The V gene's germline CDR1 is SGHAT and CDR2 FQNNGV. Trimming took off 0 bases at V and 2 bases at J, with 11 bases between the two ends. CDR3 sequence: CASSLDTGVTYNEQFF. The CDR3 DNA reads as TGTGCCAGCAGCTTAGATACGGGGGTAACCTACAATGAGCAGTTCTTC.

The rearrangement joins TRBV19 to TRBJ2-2; 9 bases match TRBD1. The ends lost 5 bases at V and 4 bases at J; junction bases unmatched: 11. CDR1 and CDR2 (germline): LNHDA, SQIVND (reference sequence). The CDR3 is 17 residues long. The CDR3 is CASSAPTGGGITGELFF. In DNA form, the CDR3 reads TGTGCCAGTAGTGCCCCCACAGGGGGCGGAATCACCGGGGAGCTGTTTTTT.

The chain is built from TRBV3-1 (or the pseudogene TRBV3-2) and TRBJ2-7; 9 nucleotides line up with TRBD1. CDR3 size: 12 residues. Germline lookup yields CDR1 LGHDT and CDR2 YNNKEL (reference sequence). V was clipped by 3 bases and J by 12 bases; unmatched bases: 6. CDR3 amino acids: CASSHGTGRTYF. The CDR3 nucleotides read TGTGCCAGCAGCCATGGGACAGGGAGAACGTACTTC.

The J gene is TRBJ2-5, the V gene TRBV5-6; 8 bases agree with TRBD2. V lost 4 bases, J lost 3 bases, and 8 bases stayed unmatched. Germline V lookup: CDR1 SGHDT, CDR2 YYEEEE. The CDR3 is 15 amino acids. The CDR3 region has the DNA TGTGCCAGCAGCGGGGTAGGACTAGCAGAAGAGACCCAGTACTTC. It encodes CASSGVGLAEETQYF. The complete variable domain, with remaining parts taken from reference TRBV5-6 and TRBJ2-5, reads DAGVTQSPTHLIKTRGQQVTLRCSPKSGHDTVSWYQQALGQGPQFIFQYYEEEERQRGNFPDRFSGHQFPNYSSELNVNALLLGDSALYLCASSGVGLAEETQYFGPGTRLLVL.

J is TRBJ1-1 and V is TRBV28; 7 nucleotides match TRBD1. The ends lost 6 bases at V and 5 bases at J; junction bases unmatched: 6. The CDR3 is made up of 13 amino acids. The germline V gene encodes CDR1 MDHEN and CDR2 SYDVKM. This CDR3 reads CASRGDRVTEAFF. DNA for the CDR3: TGTGCCAGCAGAGGCGACAGGGTGACTGAAGCTTTCTTT.

The sample holds one count of this clone. The gene calls are TRBV30 and TRBJ2-5; D ambiguous. The germline CDR1 and CDR2 sequences are GTSNPN and SVGIG (reference sequence). This CDR3 spans 10 amino acids. Trimming shortened V by 3 bases and J by 7 bases, and 6 bases separated the two germline ends. CDR3 bases: TGTGCCTGGAGCTCCTCGACCCAGTACTTC. Protein product: CAWSSSTQYF.

The chain has TRBV7-6 and TRBJ1-3; 9 bases align to TRBD1. In germline, CDR1 is SGHVS, CDR2 FNYEAQ. The CDR3 contains 17 residues. Trimming at V came to 2 bases and at J to 0 bases, leaving 5 bases not matched to a gene. CDR3 DNA: TGTGCCAGCAGCTTACGGGGGACAGGGAGCTCTGGAAACACCATATATTTT. As protein: CASSLRGTGSSGNTIYF.

The rearrangement links TRBV3-1 (or the pseudogene TRBV3-2) to TRBJ1-4; tentative D call: TRBD1 (6 bases). The CDR3 has 13 amino acids. The germline V gene has CDR1 LGHDT and CDR2 YNNKEL (reference sequence). V lost 4 bases to trimming and J lost 8 bases, with 11 bases between them. CDR3: CASSPGTREKLFF. The CDR3 coding sequence is TGTGCCAGCAGCCCCGGGACAAGGGAAAAACTGTTTTTT.

This chain uses TRBV7-6 with TRBJ2-7; D perhaps matches TRBD1 (6 bases). The CDR3 runs 13 residues. Trimming stripped 5 bases from V and 6 bases from J, with 14 bases between. The germline CDR1 and CDR2 sequences are SGHVS and FNYEAQ. In DNA, the CDR3 is TGTGCCAGCAGCCCGCTAAGGGGGAGCGAGCAGTACTTC. The encoded protein is CASSPLRGSEQYF.

This sequence joins TRBV4-2 and TRBJ2-6, with TRBD1 matching 11 bases. Germline loops: CDR1 LGHNA, CDR2 YNFKEQ. The CDR3 loop spans 19 amino acids. V shed 0 bases, J shed 2 bases, and the junction held 6 bases outside the gene matches. The CDR3 sequence is CASSQETAGQGAGANVLTF. The CDR3 nucleotides are TGTGCCAGCAGCCAAGAAACCGCGGGACAGGGGGCTGGGGCCAACGTCCTGACTTTC.

This clone was seen a single time. The chain combines TRBV18 with TRBJ2-1; D is perhaps TRBD2 (5 bases). Germline CDR1 KGHSH, CDR2 LQKENI. The V and J ends lost 0 bases and 0 bases respectively, with 12 bases between them. This CDR3 spans 17 amino acids. In DNA form, the CDR3 reads TGTGCCAGCTCACCACCCAGCGGTCCGAGCTCCTACAATGAGCAGTTCTTC. Protein: CASSPPSGPSSYNEQFF.

This chain links TRBV19 with TRBJ2-2, with TRBD2 matching over 8 bases. Unmatched junction bases numbered 3, after V lost 1 base and J lost 5 bases. CDR1 is LNHDA and CDR2 is SQIVND in the germline V gene (reference sequence). The CDR3 contains 15 residues. This chain's CDR3 is CASSIAGGWTGELFF. DNA of the CDR3: TGTGCCAGTAGTATAGCGGGAGGGTGGACCGGGGAGCTGTTTTTT.

V and J are TRBV28 and TRBJ2-1, with TRBD1 identical over 8 bases. The CDR3 runs 15 residues. CDR1 and CDR2 from the germline V gene are MDHEN and SYDVKM. V was clipped by 5 bases and J by 3 bases; unmatched bases: 6. The CDR3 region is CASSPTQGGYNEQFF. Here the CDR3 DNA reads TGTGCCAGCAGTCCGACACAGGGGGGCTACAATGAGCAGTTCTTC.

This chain connects TRBV5-1 to TRBJ1-4, with D perhaps TRBD1 (5 bases). From germline, CDR1 is SGHRS and CDR2 YFSETQ. Trimming cost V 5 bases and J 7 bases, with 21 bases left between them. The CDR3 runs to 16 residues. CDR3 region: CASSFNPGTLPEKLFF. CDR3 DNA sequence: TGCGCCAGCAGTTTCAATCCCGGGACCCTTCCTGAAAAACTGTTTTTT.

This clone occurred once. This chain's CDR3 is CASSTDRPSYEQYF. The CDR3 DNA follows: TGTGCCAGCAGCACGGACAGGCCCTCCTACGAGCAGTACTTC. The chain couples TRBV21-1 to TRBJ2-7; TRBD1, the table's D call, lacks a check against the DNA. TRBV21-1 is a documented pseudogene. CDR3 length equals 14 residues.

The chain links TRBV12-3 or TRBV12-4 to TRBJ1-1; the match to TRBD1 covers 7 bases. CDR3 length equals 13 residues. With V trimmed by 6 bases and J by 5 bases, 6 bases remained unmatched. The CDR3 is CASREGARTEAFF. The CDR3 nucleotides are TGTGCCAGCAGAGAGGGGGCACGGACTGAAGCTTTCTTT.

The chain has TRBV29-1 and TRBJ1-4; D gene unclear. In germline, CDR1 is SQVTM, CDR2 ANQGSEA. Deletions cut 4 bases from V and 3 bases from J, with 9 bases between. The CDR3 consists of 13 residues. CDR3 sequence (DNA): TGCAGCGTTGGGTGGGGTCCTAATGAAAAACTGTTTTTT. Translation gives CSVGWGPNEKLFF.

The CDR3 here is CASSYLASLHF. The CDR3 DNA follows: TGTGCCAGCAGTTATTTAGCGTCCCTCCACTTT. J is TRBJ1-6 and V is TRBV2; D gene uncertain. Trimming took 5 bases from V and 14 from J, leaving 10 bases between them. The germline gives CDR1 SNHLY, CDR2 FYNNEI. This CDR3 contains 11 residues.

The chain combines TRBV2 with TRBJ2-1; 11 bases map to TRBD2. The CDR3 runs to 15 residues. Trimming cost V 4 bases and J 9 bases; bases outside gene matches: 8. CDR1 and CDR2 from the germline V gene are SNHLY and FYNNEI. The CDR3 coding sequence is TGTGCCAGCAGTGGGAAGAGGCTAGCGGGAGGTGAGCAGTTCTTC. Translating gives CASSGKRLAGGEQFF.

This chain uses TRBV4-1 with TRBJ2-2, with D possibly matching TRBD1 (6 bases). The V and J ends lost 1 base and 6 bases respectively, with 9 bases between them. The CDR3 contains 14 residues. Germline V gene data show CDR1 as MGHRA and CDR2 as YSYEKL. CDR3 DNA sequence: TGCGCCAGCAGCCAAGGGACAGAGGCCGGGGAGCTGTTTTTT. This encodes CASSQGTEAGELFF.